The present TCR beta chain was sequenced within a study of blood T cells in healthy people across ages. CDR1 SGHAT and CDR2 FQNNGV come from the germline V gene. CDR3 size: 17 residues. V was pared by 6 bases and J by 0 bases, with 18 bases between. Primers used in a second PCR of roughly 6 to 11 cycles were a sample-barcoded 5' primer and a J-beta primer mix. MiXCR, run by TCRdb on the 5' RACE reads, gives a single entry per CDR3 protein. The data show hundreds of thousands of distinct CDR3 sequences, with approximately 29% seen just once and 15% held by the top ten. The chain couples TRBV11-2 to TRBJ2-1, with TRBD2 as a possible D gene (6 bases). The sequenced sample consisted of blood. The clonotype originates from a woman aged 80 or over in good health. The CDR3 spells CASSPPIAVLSYNEQFF. The CDR3 DNA reads as TGTGCCAGCAGTCCACCTATAGCGGTCCTCTCCTACAATGAGCAGTTCTTC.